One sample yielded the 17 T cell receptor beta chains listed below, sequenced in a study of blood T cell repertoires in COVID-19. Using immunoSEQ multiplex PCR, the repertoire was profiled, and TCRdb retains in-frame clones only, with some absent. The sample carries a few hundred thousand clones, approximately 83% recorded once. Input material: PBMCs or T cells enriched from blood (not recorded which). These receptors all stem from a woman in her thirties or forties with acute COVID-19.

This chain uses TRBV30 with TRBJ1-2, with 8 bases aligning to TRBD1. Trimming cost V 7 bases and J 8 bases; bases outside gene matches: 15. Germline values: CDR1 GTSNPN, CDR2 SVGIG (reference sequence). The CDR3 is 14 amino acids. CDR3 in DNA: TGTGCCTCGGACAGGGTCGGACCCTTTTGGGGCTACACCTTC. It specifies CASDRVGPFWGYTF.

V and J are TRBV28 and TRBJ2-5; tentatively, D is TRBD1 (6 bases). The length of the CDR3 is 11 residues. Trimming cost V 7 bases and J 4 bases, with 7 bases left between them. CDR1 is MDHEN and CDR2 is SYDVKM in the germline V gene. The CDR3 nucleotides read TGTGCCAGCAACAGGGCAGAGACCCAGTACTTC. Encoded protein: CASNRAETQYF. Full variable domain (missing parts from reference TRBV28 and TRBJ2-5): DVKVTQSSRYLVKRTGEKVFLECVQDMDHENMFWYRQDPGLGLRLIYFSYDVKMKEKGDIPEGYSVSREKKERFSLILESASTNQTSMYLCASNRAETQYFGPGTRLLVL.

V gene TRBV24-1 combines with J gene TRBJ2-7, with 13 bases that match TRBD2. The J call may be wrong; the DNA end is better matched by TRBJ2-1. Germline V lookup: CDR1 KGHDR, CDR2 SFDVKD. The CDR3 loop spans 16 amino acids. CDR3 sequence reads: CATSDPGLAGVREQFF. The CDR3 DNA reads TGTGCCACCAGTGACCCCGGACTAGCGGGAGTACGGGAGCAGTTCTTC.

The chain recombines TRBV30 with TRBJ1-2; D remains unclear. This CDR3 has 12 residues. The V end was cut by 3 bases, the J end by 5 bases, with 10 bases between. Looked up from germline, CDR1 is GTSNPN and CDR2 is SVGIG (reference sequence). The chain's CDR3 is CAWRRQAYGYTF. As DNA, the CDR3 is TGTGCCTGGAGAAGGCAGGCTTATGGCTACACCTTC.

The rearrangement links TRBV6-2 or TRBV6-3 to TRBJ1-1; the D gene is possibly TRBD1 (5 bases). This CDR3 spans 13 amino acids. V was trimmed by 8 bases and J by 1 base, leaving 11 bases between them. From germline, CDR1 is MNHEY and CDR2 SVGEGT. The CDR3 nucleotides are TGTGCCAGCCGTTTTACAGGGAACACTGAAGCTTTCTTT. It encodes CASRFTGNTEAFF.

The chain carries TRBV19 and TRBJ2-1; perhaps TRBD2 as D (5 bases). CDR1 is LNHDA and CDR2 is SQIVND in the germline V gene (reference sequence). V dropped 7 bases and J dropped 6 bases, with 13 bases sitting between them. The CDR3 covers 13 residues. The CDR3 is CASTAGVGNEQFF. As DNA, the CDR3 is TGTGCCAGTACCGCGGGTGTAGGCAATGAGCAGTTCTTC. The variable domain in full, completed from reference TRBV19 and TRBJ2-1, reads DGGITQSPKYLFRKEGQNVTLSCEQNLNHDAMYWYRQDPGQGLRLIYYSQIVNDFQKGDIAEGYSVSREKKESFPLTVTSAQKNPTAFYLCASTAGVGNEQFFGPGTRLTVL.

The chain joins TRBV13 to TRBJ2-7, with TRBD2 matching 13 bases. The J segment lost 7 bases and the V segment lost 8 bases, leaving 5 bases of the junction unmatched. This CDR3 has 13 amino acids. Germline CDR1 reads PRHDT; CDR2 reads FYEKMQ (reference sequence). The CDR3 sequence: CASGLAGVKEQYF. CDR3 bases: TGTGCCAGCGGACTAGCGGGAGTCAAGGAGCAGTACTTC.

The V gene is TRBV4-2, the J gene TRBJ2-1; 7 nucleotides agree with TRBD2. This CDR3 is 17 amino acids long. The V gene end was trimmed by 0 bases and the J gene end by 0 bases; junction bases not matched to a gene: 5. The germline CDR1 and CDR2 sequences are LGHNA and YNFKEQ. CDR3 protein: CASSQEPSGSSYNEQFF. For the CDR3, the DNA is TGTGCCAGCAGCCAAGAGCCTAGCGGTAGCTCCTACAATGAGCAGTTCTTC.

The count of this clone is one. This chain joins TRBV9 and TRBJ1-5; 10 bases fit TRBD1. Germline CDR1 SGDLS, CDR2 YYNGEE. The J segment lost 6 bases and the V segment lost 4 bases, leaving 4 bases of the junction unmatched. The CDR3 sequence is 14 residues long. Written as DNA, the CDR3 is TGTGCCAGCAGCCCGGGACAGGGGACTCAGCCCCAGCATTTT. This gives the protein CASSPGQGTQPQHF.

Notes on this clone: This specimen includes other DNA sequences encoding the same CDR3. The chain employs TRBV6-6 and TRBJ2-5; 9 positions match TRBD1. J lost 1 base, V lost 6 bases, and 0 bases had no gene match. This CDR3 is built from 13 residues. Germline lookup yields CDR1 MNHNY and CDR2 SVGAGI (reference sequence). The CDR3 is CASRGQGQETQYF. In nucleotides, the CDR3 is TGTGCCAGCAGGGGACAGGGCCAAGAGACCCAGTACTTC.

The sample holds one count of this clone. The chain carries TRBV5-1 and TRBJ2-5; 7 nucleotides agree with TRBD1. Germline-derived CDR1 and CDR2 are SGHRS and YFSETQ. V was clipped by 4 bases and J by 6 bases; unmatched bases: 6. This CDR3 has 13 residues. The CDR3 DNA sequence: TGCGCCAGCAGCCCAGGGGGAAAACAGACCCAGTACTTC. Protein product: CASSPGGKQTQYF.

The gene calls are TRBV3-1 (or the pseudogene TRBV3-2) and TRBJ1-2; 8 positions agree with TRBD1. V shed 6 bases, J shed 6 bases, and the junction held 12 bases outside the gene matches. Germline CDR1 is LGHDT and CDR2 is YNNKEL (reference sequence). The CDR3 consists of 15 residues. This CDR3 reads CASRHTGTGLDGYTF. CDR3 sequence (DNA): TGTGCCAGCAGGCACACCGGGACAGGACTAGATGGCTACACCTTC.

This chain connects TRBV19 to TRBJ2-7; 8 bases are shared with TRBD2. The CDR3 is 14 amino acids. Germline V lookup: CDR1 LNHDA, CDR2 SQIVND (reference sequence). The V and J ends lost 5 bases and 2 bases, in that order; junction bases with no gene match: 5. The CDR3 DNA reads TGTGCCAGTAGTGATCGACTAGCGACCTACGAGCAGTACTTC. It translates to CASSDRLATYEQYF. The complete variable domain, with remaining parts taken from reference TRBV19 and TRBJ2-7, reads DGGITQSPKYLFRKEGQNVTLSCEQNLNHDAMYWYRQDPGQGLRLIYYSQIVNDFQKGDIAEGYSVSREKKESFPLTVTSAQKNPTAFYLCASSDRLATYEQYFGPGTRLTVT.

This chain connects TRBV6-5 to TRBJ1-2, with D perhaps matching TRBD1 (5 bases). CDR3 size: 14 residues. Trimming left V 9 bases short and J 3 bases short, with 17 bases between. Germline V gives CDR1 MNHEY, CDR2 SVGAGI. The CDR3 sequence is CASLTPPGDYGYTF. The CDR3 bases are TGTGCCAGTCTCACCCCCCCGGGGGACTATGGCTACACCTTC.

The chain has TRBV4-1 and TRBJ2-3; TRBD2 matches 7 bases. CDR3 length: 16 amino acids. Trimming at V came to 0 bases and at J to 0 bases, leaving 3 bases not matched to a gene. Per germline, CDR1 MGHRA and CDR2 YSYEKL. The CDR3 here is CASSQDSGASTDTQYF. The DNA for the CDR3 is TGCGCCAGCAGCCAAGACAGCGGGGCTAGCACAGATACGCAGTATTTT.

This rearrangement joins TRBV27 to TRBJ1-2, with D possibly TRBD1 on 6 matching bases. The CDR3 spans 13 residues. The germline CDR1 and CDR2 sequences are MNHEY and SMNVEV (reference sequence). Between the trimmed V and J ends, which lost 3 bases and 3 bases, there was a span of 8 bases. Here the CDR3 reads CASSFHRDYGYTF. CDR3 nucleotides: TGTGCCAGCAGTTTTCACAGGGACTATGGCTACACCTTC.

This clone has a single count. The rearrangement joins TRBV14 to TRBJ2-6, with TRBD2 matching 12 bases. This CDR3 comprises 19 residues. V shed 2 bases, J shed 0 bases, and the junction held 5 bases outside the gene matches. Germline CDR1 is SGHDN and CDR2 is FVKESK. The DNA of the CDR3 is TGTGCCAGCAGCCAATGGACTAGCGGGGTCCTCTCTGGGGCCAACGTCCTGACTTTC. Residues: CASSQWTSGVLSGANVLTF.